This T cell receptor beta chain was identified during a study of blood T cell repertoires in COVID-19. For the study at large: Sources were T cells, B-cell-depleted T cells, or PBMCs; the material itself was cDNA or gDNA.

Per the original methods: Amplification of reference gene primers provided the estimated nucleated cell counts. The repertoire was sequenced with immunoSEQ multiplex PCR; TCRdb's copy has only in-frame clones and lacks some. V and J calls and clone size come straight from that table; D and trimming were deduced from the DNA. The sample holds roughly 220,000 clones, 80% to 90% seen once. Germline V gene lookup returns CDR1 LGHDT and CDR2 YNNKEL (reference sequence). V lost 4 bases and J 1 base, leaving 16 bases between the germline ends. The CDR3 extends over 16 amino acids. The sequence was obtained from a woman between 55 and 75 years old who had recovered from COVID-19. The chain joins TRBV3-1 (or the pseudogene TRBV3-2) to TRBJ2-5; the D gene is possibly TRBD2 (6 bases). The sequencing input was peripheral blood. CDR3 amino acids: CASSPGVWGIQETQYF. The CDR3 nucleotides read TGTGCCAGCAGCCCGGGAGTTTGGGGCATCCAAGAGACCCAGTACTTC.